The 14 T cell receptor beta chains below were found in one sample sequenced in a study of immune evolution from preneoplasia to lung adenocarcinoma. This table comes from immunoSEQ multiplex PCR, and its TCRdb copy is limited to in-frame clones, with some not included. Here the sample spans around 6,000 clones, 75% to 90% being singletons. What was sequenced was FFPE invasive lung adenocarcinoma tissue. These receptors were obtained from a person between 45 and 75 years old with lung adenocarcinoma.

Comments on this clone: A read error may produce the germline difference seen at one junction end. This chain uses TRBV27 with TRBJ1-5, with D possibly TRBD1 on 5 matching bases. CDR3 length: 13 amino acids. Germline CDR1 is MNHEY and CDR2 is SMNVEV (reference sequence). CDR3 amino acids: CASRQELNRPQHF. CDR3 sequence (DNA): TGTGCCAGCAGACAGGAACTAAATCGGCCCCAGCATTTT.

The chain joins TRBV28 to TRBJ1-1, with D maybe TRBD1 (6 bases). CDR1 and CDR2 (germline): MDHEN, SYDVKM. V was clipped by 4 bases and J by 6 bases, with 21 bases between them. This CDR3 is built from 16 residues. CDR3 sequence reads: CASSSPAGGRGPEAFF. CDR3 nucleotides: TGTGCCAGCAGTTCCCCGGCGGGGGGGCGGGGTCCTGAAGCTTTCTTT.

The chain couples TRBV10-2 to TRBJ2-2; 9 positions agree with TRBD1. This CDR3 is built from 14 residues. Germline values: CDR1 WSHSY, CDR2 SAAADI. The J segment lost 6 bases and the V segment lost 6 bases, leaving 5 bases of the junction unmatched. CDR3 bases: TGCGCCAGCAGGGGGGGGACAGGGCCCGGGGAGCTGTTTTTT. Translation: CASRGGTGPGELFF.

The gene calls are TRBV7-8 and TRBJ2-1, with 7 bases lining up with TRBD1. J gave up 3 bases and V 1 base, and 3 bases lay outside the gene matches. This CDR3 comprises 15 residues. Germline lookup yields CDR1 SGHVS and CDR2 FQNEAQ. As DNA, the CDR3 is TGTGCCAGCAGCTTAGTACAGGGGTTCTACAATGAGCAGTTCTTC. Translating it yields CASSLVQGFYNEQFF.

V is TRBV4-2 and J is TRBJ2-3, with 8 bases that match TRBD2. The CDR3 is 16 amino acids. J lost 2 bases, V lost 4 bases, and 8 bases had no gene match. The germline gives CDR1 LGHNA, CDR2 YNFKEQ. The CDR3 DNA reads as TGTGCCAGCAGCCCCATAGCGGGACCCGCCACAGATACGCAGTATTTT. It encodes CASSPIAGPATDTQYF.

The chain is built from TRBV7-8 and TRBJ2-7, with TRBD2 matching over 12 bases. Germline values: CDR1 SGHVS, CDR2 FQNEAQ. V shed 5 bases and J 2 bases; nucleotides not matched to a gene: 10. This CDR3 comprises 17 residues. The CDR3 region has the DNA TGTGCCAGCAGCCGAGCCCGGACTAGCGGGGACCCCTACGAGCAGTACTTC. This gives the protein CASSRARTSGDPYEQYF.

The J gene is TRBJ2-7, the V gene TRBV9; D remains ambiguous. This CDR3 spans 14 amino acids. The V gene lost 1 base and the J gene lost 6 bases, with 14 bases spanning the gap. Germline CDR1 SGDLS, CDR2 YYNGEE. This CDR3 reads CASSVSVGSGEQYF. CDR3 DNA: TGTGCCAGCAGCGTAAGTGTGGGATCTGGCGAGCAGTACTTC.

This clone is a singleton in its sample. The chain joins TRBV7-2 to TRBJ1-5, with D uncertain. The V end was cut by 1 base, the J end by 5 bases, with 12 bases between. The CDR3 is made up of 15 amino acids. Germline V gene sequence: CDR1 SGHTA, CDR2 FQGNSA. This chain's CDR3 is CASSLDVSGYQPQHF. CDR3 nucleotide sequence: TGTGCCAGCAGCTTAGATGTCAGCGGTTATCAGCCCCAGCATTTT. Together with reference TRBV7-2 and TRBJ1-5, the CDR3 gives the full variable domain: GAGVSQSPSNKVTEKGKDVELRCDPISGHTALYWYRQSLGQGLEFLIYFQGNSAPDKSGLPSDRFSAERTGGSVSTLTIQRTQQEDSAVYLCASSLDVSGYQPQHFGDGTRLSIL.

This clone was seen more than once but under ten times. CDR3 nucleotides: TGCGCCAGCAGCAAGACCGGGACAGGGGTCGCGGGCAATGAGCAGTTCTTC. Residues: CASSKTGTGVAGNEQFF. The chain joins TRBV5-1 to TRBJ2-1, with 10 bases aligning to TRBD1. Unmatched junction bases numbered 13, after V lost 4 bases and J lost 6 bases. The CDR3 extends over 17 amino acids. Germline V CDR1 and CDR2: SGHRS, YFSETQ.

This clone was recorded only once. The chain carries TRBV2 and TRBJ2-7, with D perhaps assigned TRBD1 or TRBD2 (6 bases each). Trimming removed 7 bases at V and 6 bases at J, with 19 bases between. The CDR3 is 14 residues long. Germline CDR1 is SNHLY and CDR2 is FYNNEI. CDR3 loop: CASTYWGATREQYF. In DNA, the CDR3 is TGTGCCAGCACTTATTGGGGGGCTACCCGCGAGCAGTACTTC.

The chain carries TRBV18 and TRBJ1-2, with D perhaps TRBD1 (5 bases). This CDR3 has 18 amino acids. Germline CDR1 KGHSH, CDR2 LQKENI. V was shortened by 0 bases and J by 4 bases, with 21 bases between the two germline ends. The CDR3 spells CASSPPPSLRQSFYGYTF. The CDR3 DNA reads TGTGCCAGCTCACCACCCCCTTCCTTAAGACAGTCGTTCTATGGCTACACCTTC.

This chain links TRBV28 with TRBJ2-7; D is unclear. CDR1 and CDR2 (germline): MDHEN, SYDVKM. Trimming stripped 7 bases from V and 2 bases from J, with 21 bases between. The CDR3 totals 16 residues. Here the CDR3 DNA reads TGTGCCAGCAAACCGGGCCCTACTCTTGGGGCCTACGAGCAGTACTTC. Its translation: CASKPGPTLGAYEQYF. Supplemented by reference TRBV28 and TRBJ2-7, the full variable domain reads DVKVTQSSRYLVKRTGEKVFLECVQDMDHENMFWYRQDPGLGLRLIYFSYDVKMKEKGDIPEGYSVSREKKERFSLILESASTNQTSMYLCASKPGPTLGAYEQYFGPGTRLTVT.

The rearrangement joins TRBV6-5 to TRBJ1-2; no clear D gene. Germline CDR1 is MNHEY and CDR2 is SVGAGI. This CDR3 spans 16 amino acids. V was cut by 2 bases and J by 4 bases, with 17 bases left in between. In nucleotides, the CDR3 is TGTGCCAGCAGTTACGACTTACCCGAAGAAATCTATGGCTACACCTTC. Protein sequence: CASSYDLPEEIYGYTF.

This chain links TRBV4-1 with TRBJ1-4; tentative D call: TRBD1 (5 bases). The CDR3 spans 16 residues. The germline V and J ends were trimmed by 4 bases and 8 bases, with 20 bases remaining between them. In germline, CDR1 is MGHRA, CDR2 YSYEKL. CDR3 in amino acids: CASSLEVGSGREKLFF. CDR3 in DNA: TGCGCCAGCAGCCTGGAAGTTGGGTCGGGGCGCGAAAAACTGTTTTTT.